The rows below give T cell receptor beta chains drawn from one sample of a study of cytomegalovirus exposure and HLA in healthy donors. Repertoires were generated with immunoSEQ multiplex PCR, while TCRdb's copy carries only in-frame clones and drops some. The data contain under 200,000 clones, 80% to 90% of them singletons. The sample taken for sequencing was PBMCs. The receptors were gathered from a man between 18 and 35 years old in good health and CMV-seropositive. CDR3s include the opening cysteine and the closing phenylalanine or tryptophan. The order of the fields is clone size, J gene, CDR3 length, D gene, V gene, CDR3 DNA, CDR3 protein. The D gene is left open where the match is weak. Clone size appears in some rows only: once, few, many, or a class for an expanded clone.

>.|TRBJ2-3|13|.|TRBV19
TGTGCCAGTAGACCTGAGGCCACAGATACGCAGTATTTT
CASRPEATDTQYF
>.|TRBJ2-7|14|TRBD1|TRBV6-5
TGTGCCAGCAGTTACCTGGGACAGGGAAACGAGCAGTACTTC
CASSYLGQGNEQYF
>few|TRBJ2-7|12|.|TRBV6-4
TGTGCCAGCAGCGGGGGTTCCTACGAGCAGTACTTC
CASSGGSYEQYF
>.|TRBJ1-6|14|TRBD1|TRBV19
TGTGCCAGCTCGTACAGGGGAGAAAATTCACCCCTCCACTTT
CASSYRGENSPLHF
>once|TRBJ2-7|14|TRBD1|TRBV30
TGTGCCTGGAGAACGGGACAGACTTTTGGCGAGCAGTACTTC
CAWRTGQTFGEQYF
>.|TRBJ1-6|15|.|TRBV7-6
TGTGCCAGCAGCTTCGGGAAGGAGGGCGATTCACCCCTCCACTTT
CASSFGKEGDSPLHF
>.|TRBJ2-1|16|TRBD2|TRBV6-6
TGTGCCAGCAGTTTAGGACTAGCGGGGGCGTACAATGAGCAGTTCTTC
CASSLGLAGAYNEQFF
>.|TRBJ2-1|17|TRBD1|TRBV9
TGTGCCAGCAGCGTAGGGGGGTGGAGACAGGGATACAATGAGCAGTTCTTC
CASSVGGWRQGYNEQFF
>.|TRBJ2-7|15|.|TRBV7-6
TGTGCCAGCAGCTTAGGGGGGGGCCCCACCTACGAGCAGTACTTC
CASSLGGGPTYEQYF
>.|TRBJ2-5|19|TRBD2|TRBV9
TGTGCCAGCAGCCCGCGCGGGGGACTAGCGGGGGGGCTGCAAGAGACCCAGTACTTC
CASSPRGGLAGGLQETQYF
>.|TRBJ2-4|15|.|TRBV6-6
TGTGCCAGCAGTTACTCGATGGCGGGCTGGGACATTCAGTACTTC
CASSYSMAGWDIQYF
>.|TRBJ2-5|13|TRBD1|TRBV19
TGTGCCAGTAGTGGGGACAGCGACCTTAGGCAGTACTTC
CASSGDSDLRQYF
>.|TRBJ2-2|15|.|TRBV7-8
TGTGCCAGCAGAAGACAGAGACTGAACACCGGGGAGCTGTTTTTT
CASRRQRLNTGELFF
>.|TRBJ2-4|18|TRBD2|TRBV4-1
TGCGCCAGCAGCCAAGTCGGGATGGGTAGCGGGGGGGAAGACATTCAGTACTTC
CASSQVGMGSGGEDIQYF
>.|TRBJ2-3|14|TRBD2|TRBV19
TGTGCCAGTAGTATAGGGGGAGGGGTCGATACGCAGTATTTT
CASSIGGGVDTQYF
>.|TRBJ1-2|15|.|TRBV7-6
TGTGCCAGCAGCTTAGCGCTAACCGGAGCGAGGGGCTACACCTTC
CASSLALTGARGYTF